Given below is one T cell receptor beta chain in context. V was trimmed by 6 bases and J by 10 bases, leaving 27 bases between them. The CDR3 is 16 amino acids. Per germline, CDR1 KGHSH and CDR2 LQKENI. The authors' processing: Reference gene primer amplification yielded estimated nucleated cell counts. The data were produced by immunoSEQ multiplex PCR, yet TCRdb's version contains in-frame clones alone and is incomplete. The V and J calls and clone size are taken from that table; D and trimming were inferred from the DNA. The sample records around 180,000 clones, around four fifths being singletons. The sample originates from a study of blood T cell repertoires in COVID-19. Study-wide background: Whether acute or convalescent, the COVID-19 samples came from the United States, Italy and Spain. Nucleic acid was either cDNA or gDNA, and it came from T cells, B-cell-depleted T cells, or PBMCs.

The V call is TRBV18, the J call TRBJ2-5; D is possibly TRBD1 (6 bases). The source of this sequence is a man between 65 and 85 years old with active or convalescent COVID-19. The specimen sequenced was peripheral blood. The CDR3 is CASSAIDRPTVIDQYF. The CDR3 DNA reads TGTGCCAGCTCCGCGATTGACAGGCCCACGGTTATCGACCAGTACTTC.